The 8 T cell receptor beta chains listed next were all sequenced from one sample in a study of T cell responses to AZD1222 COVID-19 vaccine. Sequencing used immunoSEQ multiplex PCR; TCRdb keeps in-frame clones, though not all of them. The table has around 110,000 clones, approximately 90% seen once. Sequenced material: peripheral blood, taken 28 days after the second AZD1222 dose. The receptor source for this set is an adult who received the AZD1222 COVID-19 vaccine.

The CDR3, as DNA: TGTGCCAGCAGTTTGGAAAGGGAAGATCAGCCCCAGCATTTT. Translated: CASSLEREDQPQHF. The chain is built from TRBV28 and TRBJ1-5; D is unclear. From germline, CDR1 is MDHEN and CDR2 SYDVKM. The CDR3 length is 14 residues. Trimming shortened V by 3 bases and J by 5 bases, and 11 bases separated the two germline ends.

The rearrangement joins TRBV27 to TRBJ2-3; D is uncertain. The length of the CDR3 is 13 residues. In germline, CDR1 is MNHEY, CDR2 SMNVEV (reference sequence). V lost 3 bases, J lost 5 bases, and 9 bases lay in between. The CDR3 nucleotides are TGTGCCAGCAGTTTCACTTGGCGAGATACGCAGTATTTT. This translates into CASSFTWRDTQYF.

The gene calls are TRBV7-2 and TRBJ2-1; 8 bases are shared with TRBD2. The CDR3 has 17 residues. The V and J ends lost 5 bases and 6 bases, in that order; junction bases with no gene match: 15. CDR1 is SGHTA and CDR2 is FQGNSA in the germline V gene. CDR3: CASSPGGGGSTINEQFF. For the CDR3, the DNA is TGTGCCAGCAGCCCCGGGGGGGGCGGGAGTACTATCAATGAGCAGTTCTTC.

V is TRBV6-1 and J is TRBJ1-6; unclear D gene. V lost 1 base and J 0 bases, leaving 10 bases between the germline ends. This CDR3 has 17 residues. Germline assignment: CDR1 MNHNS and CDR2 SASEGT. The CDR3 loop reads CASSEVSTHSYNSPLHF. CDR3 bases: TGTGCCAGCAGTGAAGTCAGTACACACTCCTATAATTCACCCCTCCACTTT.

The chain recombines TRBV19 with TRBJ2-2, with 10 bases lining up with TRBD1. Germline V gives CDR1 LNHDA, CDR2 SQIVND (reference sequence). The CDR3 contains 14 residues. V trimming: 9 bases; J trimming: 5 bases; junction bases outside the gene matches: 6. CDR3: CASTGTGVTGELFF. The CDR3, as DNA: TGTGCCAGCACTGGGACAGGGGTAACCGGGGAGCTGTTTTTT.

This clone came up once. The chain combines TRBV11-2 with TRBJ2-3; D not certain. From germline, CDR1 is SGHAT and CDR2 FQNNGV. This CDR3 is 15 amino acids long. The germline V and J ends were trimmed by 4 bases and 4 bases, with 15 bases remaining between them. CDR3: CASSSAALRPDTQYF. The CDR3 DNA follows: TGTGCCAGCAGCTCCGCTGCCCTCCGTCCAGATACGCAGTATTTT.

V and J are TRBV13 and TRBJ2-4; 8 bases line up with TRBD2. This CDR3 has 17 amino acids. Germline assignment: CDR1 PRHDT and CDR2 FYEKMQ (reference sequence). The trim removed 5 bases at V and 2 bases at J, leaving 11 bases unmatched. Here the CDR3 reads CASSPSRAGVTKNIQYF. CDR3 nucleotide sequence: TGTGCCAGCAGCCCGAGTCGAGCGGGAGTAACCAAAAACATTCAGTACTTC.

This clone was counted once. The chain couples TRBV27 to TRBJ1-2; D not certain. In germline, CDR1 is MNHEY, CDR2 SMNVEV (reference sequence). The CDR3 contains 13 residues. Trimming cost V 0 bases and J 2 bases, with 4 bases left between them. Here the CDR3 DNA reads TGTGCCAGCAGTTTATCTAGGAACTATGGCTACACCTTC. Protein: CASSLSRNYGYTF.